The 31 T cell receptor beta chains listed next were all sequenced from one sample in a study of T cell repertoires in cytomegalovirus infection. The antigens of these receptors remain unknown. TCRdb reprocessed the reads with MiXCR, giving one entry per CDR3 protein. The repertoire holds approximately 150,000 distinct CDR3 sequences, with less than 25% as singletons. The sample consisted of CD8+ T cells from cultured PBMCs, taken from culture after CMV antigen stimulation. Receptors were obtained from a human donor in good health (CMV status not recorded). Some clones in this sample may be carry-over from other donors' samples.

The count of this clonotype is one. The CDR3 here is CASSQGGGQTTYEQYF. The CDR3 DNA reads as TGTGCCAGCAGCCAAGGGGGGGGGCAGACAACCTACGAGCAGTACTTC. The chain carries TRBV14 and TRBJ2-7; the D gene is possibly TRBD2 (7 bases). CDR1 and CDR2 (germline): SGHDN, FVKESK. The CDR3 is made up of 16 amino acids. Trimming stripped 1 base from V and 2 bases from J, with 15 bases between.

This clonotype was counted a few times. This chain links TRBV12-3 or TRBV12-4 with TRBJ1-2; possibly TRBD1 for D (5 bases). V was shortened by 7 bases and J by 7 bases, with 13 bases between the two germline ends. The CDR3 has 12 amino acids. In DNA form, the CDR3 reads TGTGCCAGCACTAGAGCAGGGCTTGGCTACACCTTC. Residues: CASTRAGLGYTF.

This clonotype appeared many times. V usage is TRBV7-9 and J usage is TRBJ2-2; D is uncertain. V was trimmed by 6 bases and J by 4 bases, leaving 12 bases between them. The CDR3 length is 14 residues. The V gene's germline CDR1 is SEHNR and CDR2 FQNEAQ (reference sequence). CDR3 sequence reads: CASSQTDSTGELFF. The CDR3 DNA sequence: TGTGCCAGCAGTCAAACAGACTCCACCGGGGAGCTGTTTTTT.

The CDR3 region is CASRVGVGNQPQHF. CDR3 coding DNA: TGTGCCAGCCGCGTGGGGGTTGGAAATCAGCCCCAGCATTTT. This chain connects TRBV4-2 to TRBJ1-5; D possibly corresponds to TRBD1 (5 bases). V was cut by 8 bases and J by 4 bases, with 15 bases left in between. The CDR3 has 14 residues. Germline V gene lookup returns CDR1 LGHNA and CDR2 YNFKEQ.

This clonotype was counted a few times. The genes are TRBV4-1 and TRBJ1-1, with unresolved D. The CDR3 covers 17 residues. With 1 base removed from V and 0 bases from J, the gap between germline ends came to 15 bases. CDR1 and CDR2 (germline): MGHRA, YSYEKL. The CDR3 protein is CASSQGPFDIMNTEAFF. DNA for the CDR3: TGCGCCAGCAGCCAAGGGCCGTTCGACATTATGAACACTGAAGCTTTCTTT.

V and J are TRBV7-9 and TRBJ2-5; TRBD1 matches 9 bases. CDR1 SEHNR and CDR2 FQNEAQ come from the germline V gene (reference sequence). Unmatched junction bases numbered 5, after V lost 6 bases and J lost 6 bases. CDR3 length equals 13 residues. As DNA, the CDR3 is TGTGCCAGCAGGGAAACAGGGGGCAAGACCCAGTACTTC. Its protein is CASRETGGKTQYF. Looking up the rest from reference TRBV7-9 and TRBJ2-5 gives the full variable domain: DTGVSQNPRHKITKRGQNVTFRCDPISEHNRLYWYRQTLGQGPEFLTYFQNEAQLEKSRLLSDRFSAERPKGSFSTLEIQRTEQGDSAMYLCASRETGGKTQYFGPGTRLLVL.

This rearrangement joins TRBV6-1 to TRBJ1-2; tentative D call: TRBD1 (5 bases). From germline, CDR1 is MNHNS and CDR2 SASEGT. The V end was cut by 0 bases, the J end by 2 bases, with 10 bases between. The CDR3 sequence is 15 residues long. The CDR3 DNA follows: TGTGCCAGCAGTGAAGCCCAGGGACCGAACTATGGCTACACCTTC. Translation gives CASSEAQGPNYGYTF.

This clonotype came up many times. V gene TRBV20-1 combines with J gene TRBJ2-7, with TRBD2 matching 9 bases. This CDR3 contains 16 residues. CDR1 DFQATT and CDR2 SNEGSKA come from the germline V gene (reference sequence). As DNA, the CDR3 is TGCAGCGGACGGTCCCTAGCGGGGTTAAGCTCCTACGAGCAGTACTTC. Translation gives CSGRSLAGLSSYEQYF.

This clonotype was seen a handful of times. The chain employs TRBV6-2 or TRBV6-3 and TRBJ1-2; TRBD1 matches 7 bases. Germline trimming cut 6 bases from V and 4 bases from J; bases unmatched to any gene: 14. CDR1 is MNHEY and CDR2 is SVGEGT in the germline V gene. The CDR3 spans 16 residues. CDR3 region: CASSSHRDRKFYGYTF. The CDR3, as DNA: TGTGCCAGCAGCTCACATAGGGACAGAAAATTCTATGGCTACACCTTC.

The chain has TRBV7-9 and TRBJ1-1; the match to TRBD1 covers 7 bases. Looked up from germline, CDR1 is SEHNR and CDR2 is FQNEAQ (reference sequence). The CDR3 sequence is 17 residues long. The J segment lost 1 base and the V segment lost 5 bases, leaving 13 bases of the junction unmatched. The CDR3 loop reads CASSTPTTGTENTEAFF. The DNA for the CDR3 is TGTGCCAGCAGCACCCCCACCACCGGGACAGAGAACACTGAAGCTTTCTTT.

The rearrangement joins TRBV7-8 to TRBJ1-6, with 7 bases that match TRBD1. The CDR3 covers 15 residues. The J segment lost 10 bases and the V segment lost 4 bases, leaving 10 bases of the junction unmatched. CDR1 and CDR2 from the germline V gene are SGHVS and FQNEAQ. The CDR3 bases are TGTGCCAGCAGCTCCCGTGGGGACAGTTCCTCACCCCTCCACTTT. The encoded protein is CASSSRGDSSSPLHF.

This rearrangement joins TRBV12-3 or TRBV12-4 to TRBJ2-3, with TRBD2 as a possible D gene (6 bases). This CDR3 region has 16 residues. V was cut by 7 bases and J by 3 bases, with 20 bases left in between. CDR3 protein: CASTSPGGDSTDTQYF. The DNA of the CDR3 is TGTGCCAGCACCTCTCCCGGGGGAGACAGTACAGATACGCAGTATTTT.

The chain carries TRBV4-1 and TRBJ2-1; 7 positions match TRBD1. Germline assignment: CDR1 MGHRA and CDR2 YSYEKL. V lost 4 bases, J lost 10 bases, and 7 bases stayed unmatched. The CDR3 runs 13 residues. CDR3 sequence: CASSLDGTAEQFF. The DNA for the CDR3 is TGCGCCAGCAGCCTAGACGGGACAGCCGAGCAGTTCTTC.

Only a few counts were recorded for this clonotype. This chain links TRBV3-1 with TRBJ2-3; 10 bases line up with TRBD2. With V trimmed by 4 bases and J by 6 bases, 10 bases remained unmatched. This CDR3 comprises 16 residues. CDR1 is LGHDT and CDR2 is YNNKEL in the germline V gene (reference sequence). DNA for the CDR3: TGTGCCAGCAGCCCCTTAGCGGGGGGTAATATGGATACGCAGTATTTT. Residues: CASSPLAGGNMDTQYF.

This chain uses TRBV7-6 with TRBJ1-2; D unclear. V lost 0 bases, J lost 6 bases, and 5 bases lay in between. Germline V gives CDR1 SGHVS, CDR2 FNYEAQ. The CDR3 runs 12 residues. The CDR3 sequence is CASSLARDGYTF. The DNA for the CDR3 is TGTGCCAGCAGCTTAGCGAGGGATGGCTACACCTTC.

The chain employs TRBV7-9 and TRBJ2-3; D remains unclear. The germline gives CDR1 SEHNR, CDR2 FQNEAQ (reference sequence). The CDR3 is 16 amino acids. Between the trimmed V and J ends, which lost 1 base and 1 base, there was a span of 12 bases. CDR3 sequence reads: CASSLEATPGTDTQYF. CDR3 bases: TGTGCCAGCAGCTTAGAGGCTACCCCTGGCACAGATACGCAGTATTTT.

This clonotype turned up a few times. This chain uses TRBV7-9 with TRBJ1-2, with D perhaps TRBD1 (5 bases). The germline V gene has CDR1 SEHNR and CDR2 FQNEAQ (reference sequence). Trimming cost V 1 base and J 4 bases, with 7 bases left between them. This CDR3 region has 13 residues. The CDR3 DNA sequence: TGTGCCAGCAGCTTAGATGGGGGCTATGGCTACACCTTC. This translates into CASSLDGGYGYTF.

V and J are TRBV7-8 and TRBJ1-5; 7 bases line up with TRBD1. V was pared by 5 bases and J by 7 bases, with 14 bases of the junction left unmatched. The CDR3 is 16 residues long. CDR1 and CDR2 (germline): SGHVS, FQNEAQ. CDR3 in amino acids: CASSQRRGQDSQPQHF. For the CDR3, the DNA is TGTGCCAGCAGCCAACGACGCGGACAGGACTCCCAGCCCCAGCATTTT. Combining the CDR3 with reference TRBV7-8 and TRBJ1-5 gives the whole variable domain GAGVSQSPRYKVAKRGQDVALRCDPISGHVSLFWYQQALGQGPEFLTYFQNEAQLDKSGLPSDRFFAERPEGSVSTLKIQRTQQEDSAVYLCASSQRRGQDSQPQHFGDGTRLSIL.

The J gene is TRBJ2-3, the V gene TRBV7-2; TRBD1 matches at 9 bases. J lost 5 bases, V lost 5 bases, and 8 bases had no gene match. Germline V gene lookup returns CDR1 SGHTA and CDR2 FQGNSA. This CDR3 has 15 amino acids. The CDR3 DNA reads TGTGCCAGCAGCCCCTACAGGGGGCGGGAAGATACGCAGTATTTT. As protein: CASSPYRGREDTQYF.

This clonotype has a single count. The V call is TRBV4-1, the J call TRBJ2-7; tentative D call: TRBD2 (5 bases). The CDR3 is 16 amino acids. Trimming stripped 1 base from V and 6 bases from J, with 19 bases between. Germline loops: CDR1 MGHRA, CDR2 YSYEKL. The CDR3 coding sequence is TGCGCCAGCAGCCAAGGTCGGGGTCTAGAGGACTCCGAGCAGTACTTC. Residues: CASSQGRGLEDSEQYF.

This clonotype has a handful of counts. CDR3 bases: TGTGCCAGCAGTTTAGCCAGGTCTCGGTCCTACGAGCAGTACTTC. It yields the protein CASSLARSRSYEQYF. J is TRBJ2-7 and V is TRBV12-3 or TRBV12-4; D unclear. V gave up 0 bases and J gave up 1 base, with 10 bases separating them. There are 15 residues in the CDR3.

The chain couples TRBV11-2 to TRBJ1-2; 10 bases align to TRBD1. V lost 0 bases and J lost 4; bases outside the gene matches: 8. This CDR3 is 17 amino acids long. CDR1 is SGHAT, CDR2 FQNNGV, per germline. The chain's CDR3 is CASSLEGQGLGIYGYTF. CDR3 in DNA: TGTGCCAGCAGCTTAGAGGGACAGGGGCTCGGTATCTATGGCTACACCTTC.

The V and J genes are TRBV28 and TRBJ2-7; D not certain. The CDR3 runs 14 residues. Per germline, CDR1 MDHEN and CDR2 SYDVKM. Trimming took off 6 bases at V and 1 base at J, with 13 bases between the two ends. CDR3 residues: CASSVGLGSYEQYF. The CDR3 DNA reads as TGTGCCAGCAGCGTAGGGTTGGGGTCCTACGAGCAGTACTTC.

This clonotype was recorded a few times. The genes are TRBV6-1 and TRBJ2-1; the match to TRBD1 covers 7 bases. Germline V gives CDR1 MNHNS, CDR2 SASEGT. CDR3 length equals 12 residues. V shed 8 bases, J shed 14 bases, and the junction held 12 bases outside the gene matches. CDR3 DNA: TGTGCCAGCTCCGCTTGGGGGACAGAGGAGTTCTTC. Encoded protein: CASSAWGTEEFF.

This sequence joins TRBV6-1 and TRBJ2-5, with TRBD2 as a possible D gene (6 bases). Germline V gene lookup returns CDR1 MNHNS and CDR2 SASEGT. Trimming removed 5 bases at V and 2 bases at J, with 18 bases between. CDR3 length: 16 residues. CDR3 in amino acids: CASSLRTGLLQETQYF. The CDR3 DNA follows: TGTGCCAGCAGTTTACGCACGGGACTTTTACAAGAGACCCAGTACTTC.

The J gene is TRBJ2-7, the V gene TRBV28; TRBD1 agrees at 7 bases. The J segment lost 5 bases and the V segment lost 3 bases, leaving 16 bases of the junction unmatched. This CDR3 spans 17 amino acids. The germline gives CDR1 MDHEN, CDR2 SYDVKM. The CDR3 DNA is TGTGCCAGCAGTTTGATCCCCGACAGGGCAGTGAACAACGAGCAGTACTTC. This gives the protein CASSLIPDRAVNNEQYF.

The J gene is TRBJ1-5, the V gene TRBV27, with D unresolved. Between the trimmed V and J ends, which lost 5 bases and 5 bases, there was a span of 13 bases. Per germline, CDR1 MNHEY and CDR2 SMNVEV (reference sequence). CDR3 length equals 14 residues. The CDR3 coding sequence is TGTGCCAGCAGTCTTGACAATCGCCATCAGCCCCAGCATTTT. It specifies CASSLDNRHQPQHF.

There are a few counts of this clonotype. The V gene is TRBV2, the J gene TRBJ2-5; maybe TRBD1 (5 bases). The CDR3 spans 11 residues. Between the trimmed V and J ends, which lost 8 bases and 7 bases, there was a span of 11 bases. Germline assignment: CDR1 SNHLY and CDR2 FYNNEI. As DNA, the CDR3 is TGTGCCAGCCAAGGGGTCGGGACCCAGTACTTC. This gives the protein CASQGVGTQYF.

This clonotype was observed a handful of times. V gene TRBV4-1 combines with J gene TRBJ2-7; 8 bases align to TRBD1. The CDR3 has 15 amino acids. Germline CDR1 reads MGHRA; CDR2 reads YSYEKL. The trim removed 3 bases at V and 2 bases at J, leaving 6 bases unmatched. The CDR3 DNA reads as TGCGCCAGCAGCCAGACGACAGGGGAAACCTACGAGCAGTACTTC. Translated: CASSQTTGETYEQYF.

This clonotype was seen a handful of times. The chain couples TRBV4-2 to TRBJ1-1; 7 bases fit TRBD1. Germline values: CDR1 LGHNA, CDR2 YNFKEQ. With 0 bases clipped from V and 0 bases from J, the junction kept 13 bases outside the gene matches. The CDR3 is made up of 19 amino acids. Here the CDR3 DNA reads TGTGCCAGCAGCCAAGATGCGCCGGGACAGCTCTTTTTGAACACTGAAGCTTTCTTT. Its translation: CASSQDAPGQLFLNTEAFF.

The chain has TRBV2 and TRBJ2-5, with 14 bases identical to TRBD2. V shed 6 bases and J 3 bases; nucleotides not matched to a gene: 6. The V gene's germline CDR1 is SNHLY and CDR2 FYNNEI. This CDR3 comprises 16 residues. CDR3 nucleotide sequence: TGTGCCAGCAGCCGACTAGCGGGGGGGACAAAAGAGACCCAGTACTTC. This gives the protein CASSRLAGGTKETQYF.